This T cell receptor (beta chain) was sequenced for a study of blood T cells in healthy people across ages. General observations from the study: TCR beta diversity, measured per million T cells, fell in a roughly linear way with age. Both higher diversity and more naive CD4+ cells marked long-lived donors when set against aged donors.

The study drew donors from healthy Caucasian individuals in Russia aged 6 to 90. CDR1 DFQATT and CDR2 SNEGSKA come from the germline V gene (reference sequence). This CDR3 contains 13 residues. V lost 4 bases to trimming and J lost 7 bases, with 13 bases between them. A sample-barcoded 5' primer and a J-beta primer mix were used in a second PCR of roughly 7 to 11 cycles. One entry per CDR3 protein results from TCRdb running MiXCR on the 5' RACE reads. The sample yields 950,000 to 1,200,000 distinct CDR3 sequences, 30% to 40% seen once. This clonotype was recorded many times. Its antigen remains unidentified.

The sample consisted of blood. The chain couples TRBV20-1 to TRBJ1-4; possibly TRBD1 for D (5 bases). The clonotype comes from a man younger than 35 in good health. The DNA of the CDR3 is TGCAGTGCTATGGGAGACAGTGGTGAAAAACTGTTTTTT. It translates to CSAMGDSGEKLFF.